A selection of T cell receptor beta chains follows, all from one sample in a study of blood T cell repertoires in COVID-19. Method: immunoSEQ multiplex PCR; TCRdb's copy keeps in-frame clones and lacks some. The data hold 200,000 to 250,000 clones, with 80% to 90% observed a single time. The sequenced sample consisted of PBMCs or T cells enriched from blood (not recorded which). These TCRs come from a woman in her thirties or forties who had been exposed to COVID-19. Each CDR3 is given with its conserved first and last residue.

length,J,V,CDR3
14,TRBJ1-2,TRBV27,CASSLEGQGSGYTF
15,TRBJ2-1,TRBV11-3,CASSLRTSGYNEQFF
20,TRBJ1-6,TRBV9,CASSGPDRDPYSSYNSPLHF
16,TRBJ1-4,TRBV18,CASSQTDNRAGEKLFF
16,TRBJ1-2,TRBV28,CATSPPSGGASYGYTF
15,TRBJ2-7,TRBV2,CASRPLAGAVYEQYF
16,TRBJ1-4,TRBV5-5,CASSWGSGGTNEKLFF
16,TRBJ2-1,TRBV19,CASSPFQGAPYNEQFF
15,TRBJ2-3,TRBV6-2/TRBV6-3,CASSQRTGGADTQYF
15,TRBJ2-2,TRBV4-2,CASSRPGQGTGELFF
14,TRBJ1-2,TRBV5-6,CASSPGQGVGGYTF
14,TRBJ1-4,TRBV28,CASRLTGGGEKLFF
14,TRBJ1-4,TRBV28,CASSLRGSNEKLFF
15,TRBJ1-1,TRBV9,CASSSHAGLNTEAFF
13,TRBJ1-5,TRBV12-3/TRBV12-4,CASSSRGNQPQHF
15,TRBJ1-4,TRBV7-9,CASSLEQGWNEKLFF
17,TRBJ1-4,TRBV27,CASSLQGAGATNEKLFF
13,TRBJ2-2,TRBV30,CAGPAKHTGELFF
16,TRBJ2-1,TRBV7-3,CASSLTPTSSYNEQFF
13,TRBJ1-2,TRBV12-3/TRBV12-4,CASRTGGIDGYTF
13,TRBJ2-1,TRBV7-9,CASSFTGWNEQFF
12,TRBJ1-1,TRBV7-2,CASSIKSTEAFF
12,TRBJ1-4,TRBV11-1,CASSLPDEKLFF
15,TRBJ1-1,TRBV11-2,CASSVIAGLGTEAFF
15,TRBJ1-2,TRBV25-1,CASSSGGARVDGYTF
17,TRBJ2-5,TRBV11-2,CASSLSELAGGGETQYF
15,TRBJ2-7,TRBV15,CATSRDLAREGEQYF
16,TRBJ1-5,TRBV21-1,CASSRGDRGSNQPQHF
14,TRBJ1-1,TRBV5-1,CASSGGGLHTEAFF
16,TRBJ2-2,TRBV7-2,CASSPYRDRGTGELFF
14,TRBJ1-1,TRBV3-1/TRBV3-2,CASSQEAGVTEAFF
12,TRBJ2-3,TRBV6-2/TRBV6-3,CASSSTGNTQYF
12,TRBJ2-7,TRBV2,CASSGQTYEQYF
16,TRBJ1-6,TRBV5-1,CASSWTGGSYNSPLHF
15,TRBJ2-3,TRBV7-3,CASSLLSGGSDTQYF
16,TRBJ2-7,TRBV19,CASTSGRADRTYEQYF
16,TRBJ1-1,TRBV5-1,CASSLDGTGGSTEAFF
14,TRBJ2-1,TRBV5-1,CASSFLRDDNEQFF
15,TRBJ1-4,TRBV5-1,CASSLEGGSNEKLFF
16,TRBJ2-3,TRBV5-1,CASRLRLAGGPDTQYF
17,TRBJ2-7,TRBV7-2,CASSLLYGTRSSYEQYF
15,TRBJ2-3,TRBV5-4,CASSYRTGSTDTQYF
17,TRBJ2-7,TRBV13,CASSLGQSRTATYEQYF
15,TRBJ2-3,TRBV11-3,CASSLDQERTDTQYF
15,TRBJ2-7,TRBV7-6,CASSPLAGAAYEQYF
15,TRBJ2-5,TRBV6-5,CASSYSGTLQETQYF
15,TRBJ2-5,TRBV5-1,CASSLGDRGRETQYF
15,TRBJ2-3,TRBV28,CASSRHGGGTDTQYF
13,TRBJ1-2,TRBV29-1,CSVPGQGMFGYTF
13,TRBJ1-2,TRBV2,CASSLQGFYGYTF
14,TRBJ2-1,TRBV9,CASSGSPRGNEQFF
15,TRBJ2-3,TRBV10-3,CAIASGSMGTDTQYF
16,TRBJ1-1,TRBV4-3,CASSTGTGHSNTEAFF
14,TRBJ1-3,TRBV5-1,CASSLQVSGNTIYF
18,TRBJ1-4,TRBV27,CASSLIGGQGATNEKLFF
14,TRBJ2-2,TRBV20-1,CSASPGQAAGELFF
12,TRBJ1-1,TRBV6-5,CASTRDRRFAFF
18,TRBJ2-2,TRBV4-1,CASSQDGRDRGRTGELFF
14,TRBJ1-3,TRBV28,CASRGTPSGNTIYF
15,TRBJ2-7,TRBV15,CATSRDRGHPYEQYF